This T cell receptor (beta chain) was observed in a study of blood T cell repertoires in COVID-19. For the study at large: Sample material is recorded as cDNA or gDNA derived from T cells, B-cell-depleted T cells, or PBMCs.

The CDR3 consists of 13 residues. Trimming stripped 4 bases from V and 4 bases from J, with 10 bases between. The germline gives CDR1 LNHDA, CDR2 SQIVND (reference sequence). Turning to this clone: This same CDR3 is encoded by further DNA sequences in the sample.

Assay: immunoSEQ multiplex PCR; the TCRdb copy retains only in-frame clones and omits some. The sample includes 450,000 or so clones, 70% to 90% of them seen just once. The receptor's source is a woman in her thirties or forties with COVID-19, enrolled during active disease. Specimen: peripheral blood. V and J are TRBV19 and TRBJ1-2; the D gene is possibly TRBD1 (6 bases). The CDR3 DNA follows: TGTGCCAGTAGTACAGGGGCGGGCTATGGCTACACCTTC. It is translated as CASSTGAGYGYTF.